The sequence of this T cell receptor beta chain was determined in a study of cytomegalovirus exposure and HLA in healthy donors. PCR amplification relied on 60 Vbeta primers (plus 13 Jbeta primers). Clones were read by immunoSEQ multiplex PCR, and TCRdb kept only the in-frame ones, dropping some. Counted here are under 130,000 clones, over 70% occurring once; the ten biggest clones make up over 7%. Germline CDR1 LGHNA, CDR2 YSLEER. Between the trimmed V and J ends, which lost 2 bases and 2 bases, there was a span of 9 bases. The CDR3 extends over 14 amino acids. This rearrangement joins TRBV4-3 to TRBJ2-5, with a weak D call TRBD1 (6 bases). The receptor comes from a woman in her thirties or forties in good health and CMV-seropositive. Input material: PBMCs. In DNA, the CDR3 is TGCGCCAGCAGCCAAACAGGGAAGCAAGAGACCCAGTACTTC. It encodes CASSQTGKQETQYF.